The 6 T cell receptor beta chains below all came from one sample that was sequenced in a study of cytotoxic CD8 clonotypes in ibrutinib-treated CLL. Clones were read by immunoSEQ multiplex PCR, and TCRdb kept only the in-frame ones, dropping some. The data hold under 15,000 clones, with roughly two thirds observed a single time. The specimen was PBMCs, collected before ibrutinib treatment. The receptors originated from a human donor with chronic lymphocytic leukemia.

Written as DNA, the CDR3 is TGCGCCAGCAGCCCTCAAGGGAGCTATGGCTACACCTTC. It codes for CASSPQGSYGYTF. The chain carries TRBV5-1 and TRBJ1-2; unclear D gene. The CDR3 is 13 amino acids. Germline loops: CDR1 SGHRS, CDR2 YFSETQ. V was trimmed by 4 bases and J by 4 bases, leaving 11 bases between them.

This clone was detected a few times. The chain is built from TRBV9 and TRBJ1-1; D is unresolved. The V end was cut by 0 bases, the J end by 7 bases, with 10 bases between. Germline CDR1 is SGDLS and CDR2 is YYNGEE. CDR3 length: 13 amino acids. The CDR3, as DNA: TGTGCCAGCAGCGTAGCGACCTACTATGAAGCTTTCTTT. Encoded protein: CASSVATYYEAFF.

This chain uses TRBV5-1 with TRBJ2-3, with TRBD1 identical over 7 bases. CDR3 size: 14 residues. With 4 bases clipped from V and 5 bases from J, the junction kept 7 bases outside the gene matches. Germline loops: CDR1 SGHRS, CDR2 YFSETQ. The CDR3 spells CASSAGTAVDTQYF. The CDR3 region has the DNA TGCGCCAGCAGCGCCGGGACAGCGGTAGATACGCAGTATTTT.

V gene TRBV27 combines with J gene TRBJ2-3; 10 bases are shared with TRBD2. The CDR3 extends over 16 amino acids. Trimming removed 1 base from V and 5 bases from J; junction bases left unmatched: 6. Germline assignment: CDR1 MNHEY and CDR2 SMNVEV (reference sequence). The CDR3, as DNA: TGTGCCAGCAGTTTATTGAGCGGGGGGGCTGGAGATACGCAGTATTTT. The encoded protein is CASSLLSGGAGDTQYF.

Details on this clone: The junction differs from germline at one of its ends, possibly a read error. The rearrangement joins TRBV4-1 to TRBJ2-7; a possible D gene is TRBD1 (6 bases). The CDR3 loop spans 14 amino acids. Per germline, CDR1 MGHRA and CDR2 YSYEKL. The CDR3 nucleotides read TGCGCCAGCCGCCACCTTTTGGGGGCACCCGAGCAGTACTTC. It yields the protein CASRHLLGAPEQYF.

The gene calls are TRBV7-9 and TRBJ2-2, with 9 nucleotides matching TRBD2. The CDR3 consists of 17 residues. Germline trimming cut 3 bases from V and 3 bases from J; bases unmatched to any gene: 8. The germline V gene has CDR1 SEHNR and CDR2 FQNEAQ (reference sequence). This chain's CDR3 is CASSLYRGGDHTGELFF. The CDR3, as DNA: TGTGCCAGCAGCTTGTACCGCGGGGGGGATCACACCGGGGAGCTGTTTTTT.